The T cell receptor (beta chain) described here comes from a study of cytomegalovirus exposure and HLA in healthy donors. Study context: An earlier analysis identified 117 million unique TCR beta sequences in about 200 million T cells. The study, taken as a whole, reports: Presence/absence analysis assumed near-uniform sequencing depth across donors. 16,951 TCR beta sequences were associated with HLA alleles at 0.05 false discovery rate in a later analysis.

Germline V gene lookup returns CDR1 KGHSH and CDR2 LQKENI. The CDR3 totals 15 residues. V was clipped by 3 bases and J by 4 bases; unmatched bases: 6. Primers for the PCR totalled 60 Vbeta and 13 Jbeta. Only in-frame clones appear in the TCRdb table, and some are missing; sequencing was by immunoSEQ multiplex PCR. The top ten clones hold almost 8.5% of a sample with about 79,000 clones, about 70% of them seen once. With respect to this clone: Antigen unknown.

The J gene is TRBJ1-3, the V gene TRBV18; 7 bases map to TRBD1. This clonotype was sampled from a man between 60 and 75 years old in good health and CMV-seronegative. Sequenced sample: PBMCs. CDR3 nucleotide sequence: TGTGCCAGCTCACCCACAGGGGAGACGGGAAACACCATATATTTT. Translation gives CASSPTGETGNTIYF.